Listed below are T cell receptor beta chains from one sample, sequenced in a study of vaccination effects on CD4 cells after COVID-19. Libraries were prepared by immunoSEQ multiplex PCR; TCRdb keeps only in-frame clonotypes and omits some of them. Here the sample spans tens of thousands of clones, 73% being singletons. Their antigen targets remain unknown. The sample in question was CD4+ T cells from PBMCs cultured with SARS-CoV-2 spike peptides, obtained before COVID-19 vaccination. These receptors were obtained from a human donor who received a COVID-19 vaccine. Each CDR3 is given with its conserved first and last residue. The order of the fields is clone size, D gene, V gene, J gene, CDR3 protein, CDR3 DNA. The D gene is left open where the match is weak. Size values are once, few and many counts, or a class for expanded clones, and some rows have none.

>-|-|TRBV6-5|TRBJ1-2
CASIAASYGYTF
TGTGCCAGCATCGCAGCCTCCTATGGCTACACCTTC
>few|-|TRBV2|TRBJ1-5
CASSESLAGNQPQHF
TGTGCCAGCAGTGAATCTTTAGCGGGAAATCAGCCCCAGCATTTT
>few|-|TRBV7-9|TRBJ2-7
CASSLVGQEQYF
TGTGCCAGCAGCTTAGTAGGGCAGGAGCAGTACTTC
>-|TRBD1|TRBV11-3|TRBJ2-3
CASSLGGTGGGDTQYF
TGTGCCAGCAGCTTAGGAGGGACAGGGGGAGGAGATACGCAGTATTTT
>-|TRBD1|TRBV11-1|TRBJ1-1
CASSFGTGNTEAFF
TGTGCCAGCAGCTTCGGGACAGGGAACACTGAAGCTTTCTTT
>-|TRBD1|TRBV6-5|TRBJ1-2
CASSDTGTVSGYTF
TGTGCCAGCAGCGACACCGGGACAGTGTCTGGCTACACCTTC
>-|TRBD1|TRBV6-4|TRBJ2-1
CASSAGTGGDEQFF
TGTGCCAGCAGTGCCGGGACAGGGGGGGATGAGCAGTTCTTC
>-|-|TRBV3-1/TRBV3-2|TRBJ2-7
CASSQVAGSMNEQYF
TGTGCCAGCAGCCAAGTGGCAGGCTCCATGAACGAGCAGTACTTC
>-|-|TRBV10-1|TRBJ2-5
CASSESRTGTRETQYF
TGCGCCAGCAGTGAGTCCAGAACAGGGACAAGGGAGACCCAGTACTTC
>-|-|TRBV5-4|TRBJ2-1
CASSLAEEDEQFF
TGTGCCAGCAGCTTGGCCGAGGAGGATGAGCAGTTCTTC
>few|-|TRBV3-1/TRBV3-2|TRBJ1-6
CASSPQAANSPLHF
TGTGCCAGCAGCCCACAGGCCGCAAATTCACCCCTCCACTTT
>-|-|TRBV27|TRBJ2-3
CATRSGPTRSTDTQYF
TGTGCCACTCGGTCCGGGCCCACCAGAAGCACAGATACGCAGTATTTT
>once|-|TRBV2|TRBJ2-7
CASSEARGYLRSSYEQYF
TGTGCCAGCAGTGAAGCGCGAGGCTACCTGAGGAGCTCCTACGAGCAGTACTTC
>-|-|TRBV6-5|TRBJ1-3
CASSYSTNSGNTIYF
TGTGCCAGCAGTTACTCGACTAACTCTGGAAACACCATATATTTT
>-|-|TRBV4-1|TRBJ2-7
CASSQDTERGEQYF
TGCGCCAGCAGCCAAGATACAGAGAGGGGGGAGCAGTACTTC
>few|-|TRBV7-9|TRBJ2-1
CASSFQKGGHFF
TGTGCCAGCAGCTTTCAGAAGGGGGGGCACTTCTTC